This T cell receptor (beta chain) was identified in a study of breast tumors, draining lymph nodes, adjacent tissues. This CDR3 contains 14 residues. CDR1 is DFQATT, CDR2 SNEGSKA, per germline (reference sequence). Trimming removed 6 bases from V and 3 bases from J; junction bases left unmatched: 10. The lymph nodes were axillary draining lymph nodes from breast cancer patients. MiXCR, run by TCRdb on the multiplex PCR reads, gives a single entry per CDR3 protein. The sample has approximately 190,000 distinct CDR3 sequences, approximately 30% seen once. This clonotype has at least ten counts. The receptor's source is a female donor with breast cancer. Some clones in this sample may be carry-over from other donors' samples. V is TRBV20-1 and J is TRBJ2-7; 8 nucleotides line up with TRBD2. Material: axillary lymph node tissue. The CDR3 reads CSAKRRGADYEQYF. CDR3 nucleotide sequence: TGCAGTGCCAAGAGGCGGGGGGCAGACTACGAGCAGTACTTC.